This TCR beta chain was sequenced in a study of response to subunit inactivated influenza vaccine. Points from the study as a whole: With each seasonal influenza vaccination, the authors suggested, few new T cells are recruited.

MiXCR, applied by TCRdb to the RT-PCR reads, yields one record per CDR3 protein. Of 700,000 to 800,000 distinct CDR3 sequences detected, approximately 18% appear once; the ten largest clones hold approximately 10%. Points on this clonotype: Its antigen is not known.

V gave up 6 bases and J gave up 5 bases; unmatched junction bases: 20. CDR3 length: 18 residues. Germline V gene data show CDR1 as MNHEY and CDR2 as SVGEGT. The chain couples TRBV6-2 or TRBV6-3 to TRBJ1-2, with 8 bases fitting TRBD1. The sample consisted of PBMCs from blood, taken approximately 5 days after vaccination. The sequence was collected from a man aged 45 to 65 who received an inactivated influenza vaccine. CDR3 sequence reads: CASRPPLTGVIFKYGYTF. The CDR3 nucleotides read TGTGCCAGCAGACCTCCGTTGACAGGGGTCATCTTCAAGTATGGCTACACCTTC.